This TCR beta chain came from a study of blood T cell repertoires in COVID-19. At the level of the study: The United States, Italy and Spain were the sources of the acute and convalescent COVID-19 samples.

Sequencing used immunoSEQ multiplex PCR; TCRdb keeps in-frame clones, though not all of them. The table lists about 220,000 clones, 75% to 85% of them singletons. The germline CDR1 and CDR2 sequences are LNHDA and SQIVND (reference sequence). CDR3 length equals 17 residues. The ends lost 3 bases at V and 5 bases at J; junction bases unmatched: 12. The sample consisted of peripheral blood. This sequence joins TRBV19 and TRBJ2-2, with 7 nucleotides matching TRBD2. The clonotype comes from a woman in her seventies with COVID-19, enrolled during active disease. The CDR3 region is CASSISITGGRTGELFF. Written as DNA, the CDR3 is TGTGCCAGTAGTATTTCTATAACGGGAGGTCGTACCGGGGAGCTGTTTTTT. Combining the CDR3 with reference TRBV19 and TRBJ2-2 gives the whole variable domain DGGITQSPKYLFRKEGQNVTLSCEQNLNHDAMYWYRQDPGQGLRLIYYSQIVNDFQKGDIAEGYSVSREKKESFPLTVTSAQKNPTAFYLCASSISITGGRTGELFFGEGSRLTVL.